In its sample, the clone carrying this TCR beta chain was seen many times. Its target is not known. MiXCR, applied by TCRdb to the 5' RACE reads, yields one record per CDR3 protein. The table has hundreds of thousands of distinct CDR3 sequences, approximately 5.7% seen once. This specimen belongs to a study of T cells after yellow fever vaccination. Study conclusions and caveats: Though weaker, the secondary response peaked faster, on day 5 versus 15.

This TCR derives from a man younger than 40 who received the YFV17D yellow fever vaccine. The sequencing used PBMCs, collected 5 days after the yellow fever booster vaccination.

CDR3 bases: TGTGCCAGCACCCAAAGGCATGAGCAGTTCTTC. Its protein is CASTQRHEQFF. V usage is TRBV7-2 and J usage is TRBJ2-1; D call uncertain. Per germline, CDR1 SGHTA and CDR2 FQGNSA. The CDR3 consists of 11 residues. V shed 7 bases and J shed 8 bases, with 9 bases lying between them.